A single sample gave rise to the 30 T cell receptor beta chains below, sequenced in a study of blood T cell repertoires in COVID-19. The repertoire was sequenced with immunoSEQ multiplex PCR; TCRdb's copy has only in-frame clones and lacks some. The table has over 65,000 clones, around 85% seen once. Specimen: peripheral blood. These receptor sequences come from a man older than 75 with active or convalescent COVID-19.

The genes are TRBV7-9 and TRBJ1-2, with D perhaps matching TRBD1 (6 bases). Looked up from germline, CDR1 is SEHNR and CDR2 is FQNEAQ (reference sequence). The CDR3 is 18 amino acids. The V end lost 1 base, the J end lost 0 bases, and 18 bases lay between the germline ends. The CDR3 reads CASSLDGRGQSSNYGYTF. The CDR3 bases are TGTGCCAGCAGCTTAGATGGGAGAGGACAGTCATCTAACTATGGCTACACCTTC.

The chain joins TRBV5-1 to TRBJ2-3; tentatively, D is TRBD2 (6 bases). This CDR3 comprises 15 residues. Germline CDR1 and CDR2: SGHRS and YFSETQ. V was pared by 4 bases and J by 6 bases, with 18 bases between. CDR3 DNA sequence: TGCGCCAGCAGCCCCACAGCGGAGGGATGGGATACGCAGTATTTT. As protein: CASSPTAEGWDTQYF. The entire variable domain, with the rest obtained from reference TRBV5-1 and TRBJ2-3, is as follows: KAGVTQTPRYLIKTRGQQVTLSCSPISGHRSVSWYQQTPGQGLQFLFEYFSETQRNKGNFPGRFSGRQFSNSRSEMNVSTLELGDSALYLCASSPTAEGWDTQYFGPGTRLTVL.

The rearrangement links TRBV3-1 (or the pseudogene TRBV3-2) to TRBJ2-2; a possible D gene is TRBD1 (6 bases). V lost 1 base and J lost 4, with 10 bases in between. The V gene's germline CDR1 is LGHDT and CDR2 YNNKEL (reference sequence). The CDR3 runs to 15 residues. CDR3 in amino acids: CASSQGRRGTGELFF. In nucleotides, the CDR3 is TGTGCCAGCAGCCAAGGTCGCAGGGGCACCGGGGAGCTGTTTTTT.

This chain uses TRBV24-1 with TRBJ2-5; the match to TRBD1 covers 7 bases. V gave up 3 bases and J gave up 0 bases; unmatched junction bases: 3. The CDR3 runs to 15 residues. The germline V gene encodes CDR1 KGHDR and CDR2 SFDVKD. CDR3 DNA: TGTGCCACCAGTGATGCCGGACAGGACCAAGAGACCCAGTACTTC. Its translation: CATSDAGQDQETQYF.

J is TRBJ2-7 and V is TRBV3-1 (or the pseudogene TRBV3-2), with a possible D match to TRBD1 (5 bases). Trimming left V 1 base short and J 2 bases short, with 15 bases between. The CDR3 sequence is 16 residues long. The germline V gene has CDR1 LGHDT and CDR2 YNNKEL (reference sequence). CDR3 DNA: TGTGCCAGCAGCCAAGGTGGCAGGGTAGGTCCCTACGAGCAGTACGTC. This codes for CASSQGGRVGPYEQYV.

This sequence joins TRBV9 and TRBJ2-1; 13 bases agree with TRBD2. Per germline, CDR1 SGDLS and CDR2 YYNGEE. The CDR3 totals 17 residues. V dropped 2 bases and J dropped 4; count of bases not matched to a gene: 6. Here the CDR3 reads CASSVTSGGSSYNEQFF. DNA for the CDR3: TGTGCCAGCAGCGTGACTAGCGGGGGGTCTTCTTACAATGAGCAGTTCTTC.

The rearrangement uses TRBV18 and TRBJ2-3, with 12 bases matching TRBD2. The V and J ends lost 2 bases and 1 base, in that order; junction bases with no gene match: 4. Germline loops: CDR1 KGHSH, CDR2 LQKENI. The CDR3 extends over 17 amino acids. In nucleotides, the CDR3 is TGTGCCAGCTCACCAACCGGACTAGCGGGACGCACAGATACGCAGTATTTT. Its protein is CASSPTGLAGRTDTQYF.

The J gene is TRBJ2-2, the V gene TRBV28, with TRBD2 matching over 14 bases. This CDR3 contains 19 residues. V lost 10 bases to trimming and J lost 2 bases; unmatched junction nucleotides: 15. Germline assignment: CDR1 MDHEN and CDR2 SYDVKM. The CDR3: CATRTTGTSGGQNTGELFF. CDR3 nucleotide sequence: TGTGCCACCCGCACGACCGGGACTAGCGGGGGCCAAAACACCGGGGAGCTGTTTTTT. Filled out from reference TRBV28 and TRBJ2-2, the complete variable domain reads DVKVTQSSRYLVKRTGEKVFLECVQDMDHENMFWYRQDPGLGLRLIYFSYDVKMKEKGDIPEGYSVSREKKERFSLILESASTNQTSMYLCATRTTGTSGGQNTGELFFGEGSRLTVL.

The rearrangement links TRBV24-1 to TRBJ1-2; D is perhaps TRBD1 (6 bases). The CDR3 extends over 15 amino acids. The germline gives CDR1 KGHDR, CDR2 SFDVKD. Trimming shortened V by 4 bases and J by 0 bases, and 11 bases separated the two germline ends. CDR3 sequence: CATSEPGTPNYGYTF. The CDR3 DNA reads TGTGCCACCAGTGAGCCCGGGACACCTAACTATGGCTACACCTTC.

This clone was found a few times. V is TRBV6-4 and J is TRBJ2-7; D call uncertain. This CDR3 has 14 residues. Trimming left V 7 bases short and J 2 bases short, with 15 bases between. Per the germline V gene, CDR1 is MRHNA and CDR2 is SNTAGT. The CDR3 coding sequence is TGTGCCAGCAACAAAGTCATTCCTCCCTACGAGCAGTACGTC. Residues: CASNKVIPPYEQYV.

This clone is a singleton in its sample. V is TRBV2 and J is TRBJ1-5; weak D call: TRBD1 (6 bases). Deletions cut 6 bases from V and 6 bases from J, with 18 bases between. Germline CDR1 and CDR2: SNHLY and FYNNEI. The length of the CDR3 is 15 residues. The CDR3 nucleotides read TGTGCCAGCAGATTGGGGGGGGCTCTAGGTCAGCCCCAGCATTTT. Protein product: CASRLGGALGQPQHF.

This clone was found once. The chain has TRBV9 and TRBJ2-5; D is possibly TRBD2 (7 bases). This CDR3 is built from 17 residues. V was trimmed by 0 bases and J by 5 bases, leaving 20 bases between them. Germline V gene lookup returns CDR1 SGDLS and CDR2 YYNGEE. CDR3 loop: CASSVGGGLSSVETQYF. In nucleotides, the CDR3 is TGTGCCAGCAGCGTAGGAGGGGGACTAAGTTCTGTGGAGACCCAGTACTTC.

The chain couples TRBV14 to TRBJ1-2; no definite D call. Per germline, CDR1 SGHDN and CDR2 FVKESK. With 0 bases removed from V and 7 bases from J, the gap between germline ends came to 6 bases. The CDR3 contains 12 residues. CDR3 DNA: TGTGCCAGCAGCCAAGAATACTTTGGCTACACCTTC. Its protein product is CASSQEYFGYTF.

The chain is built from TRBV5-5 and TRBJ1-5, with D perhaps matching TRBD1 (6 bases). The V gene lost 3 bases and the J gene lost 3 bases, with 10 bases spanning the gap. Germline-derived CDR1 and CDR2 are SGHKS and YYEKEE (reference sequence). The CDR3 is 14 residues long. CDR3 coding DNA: TGTGCCAGCAGCTGGGGGACAAACAATCAGCCCCAGCATTTT. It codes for CASSWGTNNQPQHF.

CDR3 residues: CASSQAEGRVIRNSPLHF. The CDR3 region has the DNA TGTGCCAGCAGCCAAGCCGAAGGCCGGGTAATTCGTAATTCACCCCTCCACTTT. This chain uses TRBV14 with TRBJ1-6; D is uncertain. CDR1 SGHDN and CDR2 FVKESK come from the germline V gene. V was cut by 1 base and J by 6 bases, with 19 bases left in between. CDR3 size: 18 residues.

CDR3 protein: CASSVGTGGNTGELFF. CDR3 coding DNA: TGTGCCAGCAGCGTGGGGACAGGGGGCAACACCGGGGAGCTGTTTTTT. The chain employs TRBV5-4 and TRBJ2-2; TRBD1 aligns across 12 bases. The trim removed 4 bases at V and 2 bases at J, leaving 3 bases unmatched. This CDR3 is 16 amino acids long. Germline CDR1 is SGHNT and CDR2 is YYREEE (reference sequence).

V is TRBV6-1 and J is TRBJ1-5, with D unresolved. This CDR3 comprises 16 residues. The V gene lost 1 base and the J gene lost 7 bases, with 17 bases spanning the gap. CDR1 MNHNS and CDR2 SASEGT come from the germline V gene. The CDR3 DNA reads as TGTGCCAGCAGTGAAGATGTCGTCCGGGTCCCCCAGCCCCAGCATTTT. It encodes CASSEDVVRVPQPQHF.

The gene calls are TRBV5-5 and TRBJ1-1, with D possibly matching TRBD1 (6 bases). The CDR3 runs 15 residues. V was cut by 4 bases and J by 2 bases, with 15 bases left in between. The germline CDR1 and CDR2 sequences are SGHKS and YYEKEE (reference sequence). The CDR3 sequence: CASSPPPDRNTEAFF. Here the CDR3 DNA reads TGTGCCAGCAGCCCGCCTCCGGACAGAAACACTGAAGCTTTCTTT.

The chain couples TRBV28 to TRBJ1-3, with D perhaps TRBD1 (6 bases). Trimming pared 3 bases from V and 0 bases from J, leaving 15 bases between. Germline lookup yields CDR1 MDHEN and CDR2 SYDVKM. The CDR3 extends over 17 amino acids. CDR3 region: CASSFGGALVSGNTIYF. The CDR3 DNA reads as TGTGCCAGCAGTTTTGGGGGGGCCCTCGTCTCTGGAAACACCATATATTTT.

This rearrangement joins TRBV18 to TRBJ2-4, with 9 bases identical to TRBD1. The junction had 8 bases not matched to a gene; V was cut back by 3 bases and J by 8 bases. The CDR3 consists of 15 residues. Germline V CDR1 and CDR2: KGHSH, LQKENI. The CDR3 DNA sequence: TGTGCCAGCTCACCGGTGGGACAGGGCAGGGACATTCAGTACTTC. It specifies CASSPVGQGRDIQYF. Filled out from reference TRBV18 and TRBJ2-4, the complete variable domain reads NAGVMQNPRHLVRRRGQEARLRCSPMKGHSHVYWYRQLPEEGLKFMVYLQKENIIDESGMPKERFSAEFPKEGPSILRIQQVVRGDSAAYFCASSPVGQGRDIQYFGAGTRLSVL.

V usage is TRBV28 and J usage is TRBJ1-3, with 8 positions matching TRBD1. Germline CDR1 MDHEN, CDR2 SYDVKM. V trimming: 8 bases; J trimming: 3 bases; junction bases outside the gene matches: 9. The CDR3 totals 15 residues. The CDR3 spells CASGSTGGVGNTIYF. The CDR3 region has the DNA TGTGCCAGCGGGTCCACAGGGGGTGTTGGAAACACCATATATTTT.

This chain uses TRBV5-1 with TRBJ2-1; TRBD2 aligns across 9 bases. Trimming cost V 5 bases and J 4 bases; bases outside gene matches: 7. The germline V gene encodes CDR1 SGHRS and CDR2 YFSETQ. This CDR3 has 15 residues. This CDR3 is CASSSRTSAYNEQFF. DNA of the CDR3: TGCGCCAGCAGTTCGAGGACTAGCGCTTACAATGAGCAGTTCTTC.

The CDR3 sequence is CASMVTGVAVDTQYF. CDR3 nucleotides: TGTGCCAGTATGGTTACAGGGGTGGCGGTGGATACGCAGTATTTT. The genes are TRBV19 and TRBJ2-3, with 7 bases matching TRBD1. The ends lost 7 bases at V and 6 bases at J; junction bases unmatched: 13. The germline V gene encodes CDR1 LNHDA and CDR2 SQIVND (reference sequence). The length of the CDR3 is 15 residues.

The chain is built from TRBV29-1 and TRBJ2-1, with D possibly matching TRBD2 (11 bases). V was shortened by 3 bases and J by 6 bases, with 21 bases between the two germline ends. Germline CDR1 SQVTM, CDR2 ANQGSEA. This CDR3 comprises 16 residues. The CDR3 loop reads CSVDRTGGTSGNEQFF. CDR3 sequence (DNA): TGCAGCGTTGATCGGACAGGGGGGACTAGCGGCAATGAGCAGTTCTTC.

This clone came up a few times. CDR3 protein: CASSDWGLGNSPLHF. The CDR3 bases are TGTGCCAGCAGTGATTGGGGGCTCGGTAATTCACCCCTCCACTTT. This chain uses TRBV2 with TRBJ1-6, with D possibly TRBD1 on 6 matching bases. V lost 3 bases and J 6 bases, leaving 12 bases between the germline ends. The CDR3 contains 15 residues. CDR1 and CDR2 (germline): SNHLY, FYNNEI.

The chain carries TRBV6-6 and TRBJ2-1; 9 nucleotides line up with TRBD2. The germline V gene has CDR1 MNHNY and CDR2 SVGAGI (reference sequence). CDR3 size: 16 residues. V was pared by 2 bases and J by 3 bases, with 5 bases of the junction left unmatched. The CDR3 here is CASSYAGRGGYNEQFF. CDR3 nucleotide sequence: TGTGCCAGCAGTTACGCCGGGCGGGGGGGCTACAATGAGCAGTTCTTC.

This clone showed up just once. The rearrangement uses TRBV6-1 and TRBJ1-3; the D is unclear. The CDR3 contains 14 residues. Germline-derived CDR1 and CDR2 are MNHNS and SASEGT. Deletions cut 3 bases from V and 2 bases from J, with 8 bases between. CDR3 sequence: CASSESGTGNTIYF. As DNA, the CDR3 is TGTGCCAGCAGTGAGTCGGGAACTGGAAACACCATATATTTT.

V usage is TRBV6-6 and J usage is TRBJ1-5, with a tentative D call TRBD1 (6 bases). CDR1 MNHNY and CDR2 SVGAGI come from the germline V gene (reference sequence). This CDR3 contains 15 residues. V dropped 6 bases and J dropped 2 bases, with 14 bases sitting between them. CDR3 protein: CASSHLGGGNQPQHF. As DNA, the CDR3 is TGTGCCAGCAGCCACCTAGGGGGGGGCAATCAGCCCCAGCATTTT.

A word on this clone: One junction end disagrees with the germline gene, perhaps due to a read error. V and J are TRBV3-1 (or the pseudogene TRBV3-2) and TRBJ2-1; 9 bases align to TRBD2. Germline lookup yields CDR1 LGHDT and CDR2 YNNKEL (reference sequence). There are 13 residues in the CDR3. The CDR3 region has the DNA TGTGCCAGCAGTCAAGCGGGAGGTTGGGAGCAGTTCTTC. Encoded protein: CASSQAGGWEQFF.

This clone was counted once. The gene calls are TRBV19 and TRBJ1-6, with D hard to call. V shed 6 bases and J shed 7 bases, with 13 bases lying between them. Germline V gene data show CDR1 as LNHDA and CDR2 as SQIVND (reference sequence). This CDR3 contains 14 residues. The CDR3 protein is CASRLQVENSPLHF. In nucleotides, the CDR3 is TGTGCCAGTAGGTTGCAGGTAGAAAATTCACCCCTCCACTTT.